These T cell receptor beta chains were read from a single sample in a study of cytotoxic CD8 clonotypes in ibrutinib-treated CLL. This table comes from immunoSEQ multiplex PCR, and its TCRdb copy is limited to in-frame clones, with some not included. Among tens of thousands of clones listed, about 86% were seen once. The material sequenced was PBMCs, taken before ibrutinib treatment. These receptors originate from a human donor with chronic lymphocytic leukemia. Each CDR3 is given with its conserved first and last residue. The D gene is left open where the match is weak. The size field is filled for only some rows; it gives once, few, many or a size class.

j_call d_call v_call clone_size cdr3_nt cdr3_aa
TRBJ2-7 . TRBV9 . TGTGCCAGCAGCGTTCAGGGAATATCCGAGCAGTACTTC CASSVQGISEQYF
TRBJ2-7 TRBD2 TRBV4-1 . TGCGCCAGCAGGATAGGACTAGCGGGAGACGAGCAGTACTTC CASRIGLAGDEQYF
TRBJ1-2 . TRBV7-2 . TGTGCCAGCAGCTTAGATGGGAGCCCCTATGGCTACACCTTC CASSLDGSPYGYTF
TRBJ2-3 TRBD2 TRBV14 . TGTGCCAGCAGCCGAACTAGCGGGAGGGACGATAGCACAGATACGCAGTATTTT CASSRTSGRDDSTDTQYF
TRBJ2-5 . TRBV5-4 few TGTGCCAGCAGCCGAGACTACTCCCGGGGGGAGACCCAGTACTTC CASSRDYSRGETQYF
TRBJ2-1 . TRBV7-3 . TGTGCCAGCAGCTTAAATGTGGGGGTCTACAATGAGCAGTTCTTC CASSLNVGVYNEQFF
TRBJ2-1 . TRBV18 . TGTGCCAGCTCACCACGGGACAATTACAATGAGCAGTTCTTC CASSPRDNYNEQFF
TRBJ1-5 . TRBV10-3 few TGTGCCATCAGTGACGTGGATAGCAATCAGCCCCAGCATTTT CAISDVDSNQPQHF
TRBJ1-1 . TRBV30 . TGTGCCTGGTCCCCAAGTCGCCACACCCCGGACATGAACACTGAAGCTTTCTTT CAWSPSRHTPDMNTEAFF
TRBJ2-3 TRBD2 TRBV18 . TGTGCCAGCTCACCGGGACTAGCAAAGAGCGATACGCAGTATTTT CASSPGLAKSDTQYF
TRBJ2-1 TRBD1 TRBV10-1 . TGCGCCAGCAGTGACCCTAAGGACAGGGAATCCTACAATGAGCAGTTCTTC CASSDPKDRESYNEQFF
TRBJ2-1 . TRBV4-2 . TGTGCCAGCAGCCAAGATCTCAGAAATGAGCAGTTCTTC CASSQDLRNEQFF
TRBJ2-1 TRBD2 TRBV7-3 . TGTGCCAGCAGTGTTAGAGGTGGCGGGAGTCGAAATGAGCAGTTCTTC CASSVRGGGSRNEQFF
TRBJ1-5 TRBD1 TRBV11-3 . TGTGCCAGCAGCTTAAAGGGGGCGACTCAGCCCCAGCATTTT CASSLKGATQPQHF
TRBJ2-7 TRBD2 TRBV11-2 . TGTGCCAGCAGCGGATTAGCGGGAAAACGTGTCCACGAGCAGTACTTC CASSGLAGKRVHEQYF
TRBJ1-4 . TRBV29-1 . TGCAGCGTTGATTTAAAGGGAACTAATGAAAAACTGTTTTTT CSVDLKGTNEKLFF
TRBJ2-5 TRBD2 TRBV10-1 . TGCGCCAGCAGTGGAGAAGCGGGAGGAGAGACCCAGTACTTC CASSGEAGGETQYF
TRBJ1-2 . TRBV30 . TGTGCCTGGAGTACAACTAACTATGGCTACACCTTC CAWSTTNYGYTF
TRBJ2-7 TRBD1 TRBV7-3 . TGTGCCAGCAGCTTAAGAGGGACAGGGGTAGGGTACGAGCAGTACTTC CASSLRGTGVGYEQYF
TRBJ2-5 . TRBV30 . TGTGCCGGAACAGGGTTGGAGACCCAGTACTTC CAGTGLETQYF
TRBJ1-1 TRBD1 TRBV5-1 . TGCGCCAGCAGCCCATGGACAGGGAACACTGAAGCTTTCTTT CASSPWTGNTEAFF
TRBJ1-4 . TRBV5-4 . TGTGCCAGCAGCAGAGACAGACGCAATTCTAATGAAAAACTGTTTTTT CASSRDRRNSNEKLFF
TRBJ1-2 . TRBV30 . TGTGCCTGCTACGATCAAGCTAACTATGGCTACACCTTC CACYDQANYGYTF
TRBJ2-2 TRBD1 TRBV5-1 . TGCGCCAGCAGCTGGACAGGGTCGGACACCGGGGAGCTGTTTTTT CASSWTGSDTGELFF
TRBJ2-2 TRBD2 TRBV7-3 . TGTGCCAGCAGCCCCGGAGGAGCGGGAGTACAAGGCGGGGAGCTGTTTTTT CASSPGGAGVQGGELFF
TRBJ1-2 . TRBV5-6 . TGTGCCAGCAGCTTGGACAGCTATGGCTACACCTTC CASSLDSYGYTF
TRBJ1-1 . TRBV5-6 once TGTGCCAGCAGCTATGAGGCGGTCGGTGAAGCTTTCTTT CASSYEAVGEAFF
TRBJ2-1 TRBD2 TRBV5-1 . TGCGCCAGCAGCTTGGAGACTAGCGGGAATGAGCAGTTCTTC CASSLETSGNEQFF
TRBJ2-5 TRBD2 TRBV7-2 . TGTGCCAGCAGCTTCGGACTCTCCGGGGGGGAGACCCAGTACTTC CASSFGLSGGETQYF
TRBJ2-3 . TRBV6-6 . TGTGCCAGCAGTCCCTCAGGGGCTGGTCGGTATGCGCAGTATTTT CASSPSGAGRYAQYF
TRBJ1-1 TRBD1 TRBV28 . TGTGCCAGCAGAGAGCCACATCAGGGGGCGGGCACTGAAGCTTTCTTT CASREPHQGAGTEAFF
TRBJ2-7 TRBD2 TRBV5-1 . TGCGCCAGCAGCTTGACTAGCGGGATATTCCACGAGCAGTACTTC CASSLTSGIFHEQYF
TRBJ2-7 . TRBV11-3 . TGTGCCAGCAGCTTAGGGACCTACGAGCAGTACTTC CASSLGTYEQYF
TRBJ2-7 TRBD2 TRBV5-6 . TGTGCCAGCAGCCCGTACCTACTAGCGACATACGAGCAGTACTTC CASSPYLLATYEQYF
TRBJ1-2 . TRBV19 . TGTGCCAGTAGACAGGACTATGGCTACACCTTC CASRQDYGYTF
TRBJ2-1 TRBD2 TRBV7-9 . TGTGCCAGCCGACCCCTGGGAGCTAGCGGGGTGGAGTTCTTC CASRPLGASGVEFF
TRBJ2-1 TRBD1 TRBV18 once TGTGCCAGCTCACCACGGGACAGAGTTACCTACAATGAGCAGTTCTTC CASSPRDRVTYNEQFF
TRBJ1-2 TRBD1 TRBV9 . TGTGCCAGCAGCGAGAGGGTGACAGGGGACTATGGCTACACCTTC CASSERVTGDYGYTF
TRBJ2-3 TRBD1 TRBV27 . TGTGCCAGCAGTCCCCACAGGGGGGTGCAGTATTTT CASSPHRGVQYF
TRBJ1-5 . TRBV5-1 . TGCGCCAGCAGCTCCGGAGGGGGCAATCAGCCCCAGCATTTT CASSSGGGNQPQHF
TRBJ2-5 TRBD2 TRBV29-1 many TGCAGCGTCGGGACTAGCGGGGCACAAGAGACCCAGTACTTC CSVGTSGAQETQYF
TRBJ2-2 . TRBV30 . TGTGCCTGGAGTAGCCTCCCGAACACCGGGGAGCTGTTTTTT CAWSSLPNTGELFF
TRBJ2-7 TRBD1 TRBV12-5 few TGTGCTAGTGGTAAAGGAACAGGACAGGGGGTTTCCTACGAGCAGTACTTC CASGKGTGQGVSYEQYF
TRBJ1-2 . TRBV19 . TGTGCCAGTAGTATAGATTGGACAGAGCGCTATGGCTACACCTTC CASSIDWTERYGYTF
TRBJ1-4 TRBD1 TRBV27 few TGTGCCAGCAGCCCCTGGCGGGACAGGGGTCGCTGGCGTAATGAAAAACTGTTTTTT CASSPWRDRGRWRNEKLFF
TRBJ1-5 . TRBV5-4 . TGTGCCAGCAGCCCCGGGGGGGGGAGTCCTCAGCCCCAGCATTTT CASSPGGGSPQPQHF
TRBJ2-3 . TRBV7-9 . TGTGCCAGCAGCCTGGGGACAGATACGCAGTATTTT CASSLGTDTQYF
TRBJ2-1 TRBD2 TRBV11-2 few TGTGCCAGCACCAGGGGACTAGCCAGCAATGAGCAGTTCTTC CASTRGLASNEQFF
TRBJ1-3 . TRBV6-6 . TGTGCCAGCAGTCCCCAGAGGGGCTCTGGAAACACCATATATTTT CASSPQRGSGNTIYF
TRBJ1-4 TRBD1 TRBV7-2 . TGTGCCAGCAGTGAGGACAGGGTTGCAACTAATGAAAAACTGTTTTTT CASSEDRVATNEKLFF
TRBJ1-3 . TRBV6-5 . TGTGCCAGCAGTTACTCCCTCCCAGGGCCTGGAAACACCATATATTTT CASSYSLPGPGNTIYF
TRBJ1-5 . TRBV15 . TGTGCCACCAGCAGAGTTAACCAGCGTCCCAAGCCCCAGCATTTT CATSRVNQRPKPQHF
TRBJ1-1 . TRBV19 . TGTGCCAGTAGTACACAGTTTCCTGAAGCTTTCTTT CASSTQFPEAFF
TRBJ1-5 TRBD1 TRBV19 . TGTGCCAGTAGCCGGACAGGGTTAATTAATCAGCCCCAGCATTTT CASSRTGLINQPQHF
TRBJ2-1 . TRBV9 . TGTGCCAGCAGCGCCCTAGCGAGCGGTGAGCAGTTCTTC CASSALASGEQFF
TRBJ1-5 . TRBV28 . TGTGCCAGTAAATTCGACAGCCCTAATCAGCCCCAGCATTTT CASKFDSPNQPQHF
TRBJ2-7 TRBD2 TRBV5-6 . TGTGCCAGCAGCTTGGATTCTCTAGGACTAGCTTCTGAATGGGAGCAGTACTTC CASSLDSLGLASEWEQYF